Each of the 4 T cell receptor beta chains below was sequenced from the same sample in a study of shared T cell receptors in the human thymus. Assay used: immunoSEQ multiplex PCR; TCRdb lists only in-frame clones, some missing. There are some 400,000 clones in the sample; just under 95% occur only once, and approximately 0.02% lies in the top ten. The source material was thymocytes. These TCRs come from a human donor.

V gene TRBV13 combines with J gene TRBJ2-7, with no clear D. Germline-derived CDR1 and CDR2 are PRHDT and FYEKMQ (reference sequence). V lost 5 bases to trimming and J lost 7 bases, with 27 bases between them. CDR3 length: 17 amino acids. DNA for the CDR3: TGTGCCAGCAGCCAGAACCTCCTTGGGTACCCTTCCGGAGAGCAGTACTTC. This sequence encodes CASSQNLLGYPSGEQYF.

J is TRBJ1-5 and V is TRBV30; 7 nucleotides match TRBD1. Germline CDR1 and CDR2: GTSNPN and SVGIG (reference sequence). V was clipped by 6 bases and J by 6 bases; unmatched bases: 8. This CDR3 is built from 13 residues. CDR3 in amino acids: CACSGGEGQPQHF. In DNA form, the CDR3 reads TGTGCCTGTTCAGGGGGAGAAGGTCAGCCCCAGCATTTT.

The V gene is TRBV30, the J gene TRBJ2-7; D may match TRBD1 or TRBD2 (5 bases each). This CDR3 has 14 residues. CDR1 and CDR2 (germline): GTSNPN, SVGIG (reference sequence). With 0 bases removed from V and 2 bases from J, the gap between germline ends came to 11 bases. CDR3 DNA sequence: TGTGCCTGGAGTGTAGGGACGTCTACCTACGAGCAGTACTTC. It yields the protein CAWSVGTSTYEQYF.

The V call is TRBV6-1, the J call TRBJ1-3; D call uncertain. Germline CDR1 MNHNS, CDR2 SASEGT. The CDR3 covers 14 residues. Trimming removed 5 bases at V and 4 bases at J, with 12 bases between. This CDR3 is CASSPVWMGNTIYF. In DNA, the CDR3 is TGTGCCAGCAGTCCTGTATGGATGGGAAACACCATATATTTT.